This T cell receptor beta chain derives from a study of T cell responses to AZD1222 COVID-19 vaccine. Findings and limits, study-wide: Only a handful of AZD1222 recipients, roughly six in all, had baseline seropositivity.

Notes on this clone: The antigen is unknown.

The data were produced by immunoSEQ multiplex PCR, yet TCRdb's version contains in-frame clones alone and is incomplete. The sample lists 95,000 to 150,000 clones, 80% to 90% seen once, with over 5.5% in the top ten. Germline V gives CDR1 MNHEY, CDR2 SVGAGI. The V gene lost 6 bases and the J gene lost 0 bases, with 9 bases spanning the gap. The CDR3 totals 15 residues. The origin of this receptor is an adult in good health. Source: peripheral blood, taken on day 0 of AZD1222 vaccination. The rearrangement joins TRBV6-5 to TRBJ1-6; D is ambiguous. The CDR3 is CASSRESSYNSPLHF. DNA for the CDR3: TGTGCCAGCAGCCGGGAAAGCTCCTATAATTCACCCCTCCACTTT.